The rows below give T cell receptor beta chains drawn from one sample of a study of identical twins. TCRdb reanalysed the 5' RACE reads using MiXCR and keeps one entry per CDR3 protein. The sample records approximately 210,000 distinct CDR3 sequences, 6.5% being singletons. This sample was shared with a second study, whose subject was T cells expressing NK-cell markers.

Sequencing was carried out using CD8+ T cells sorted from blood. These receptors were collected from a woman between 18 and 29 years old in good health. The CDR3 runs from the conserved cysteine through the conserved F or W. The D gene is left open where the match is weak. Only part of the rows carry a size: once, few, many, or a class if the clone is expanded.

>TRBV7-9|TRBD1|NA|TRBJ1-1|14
TGTGCCAGCAGCCCGACGGACAGGGACACTGAAGCTTTCTTT
CASSPTDRDTEAFF
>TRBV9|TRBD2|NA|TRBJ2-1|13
TGTGCCAGCGGACTAGGTGGGTACAATGAGCAGTTCTTC
CASGLGGYNEQFF
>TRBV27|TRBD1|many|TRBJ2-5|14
TGTGCCAGCAACGGACAGGGGGACGGAGAGACCCAGTACTTC
CASNGQGDGETQYF
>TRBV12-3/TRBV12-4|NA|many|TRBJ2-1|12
TGTGCCAGCAGTCCAGGGCCCGATGAGCAGTTCTTC
CASSPGPDEQFF
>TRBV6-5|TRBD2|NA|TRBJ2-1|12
TGTGCCAGCAGCTTCGAGGGGACTAGGAAGTTCTTC
CASSFEGTRKFF
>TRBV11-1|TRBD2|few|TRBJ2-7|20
TGTGCCAGCAGCCCCCCGGGACTAGCGGGGGGACTCACAGCATCCTACGAGCAGTACTTC
CASSPPGLAGGLTASYEQYF
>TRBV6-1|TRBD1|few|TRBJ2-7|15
TGTGCCAGCAGGACCTCCGGGACAGGAAACTACGAGCAGTACTTC
CASRTSGTGNYEQYF
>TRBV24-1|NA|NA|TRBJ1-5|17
TGTGCCACCAGTGATTCCCCGACTCGGGGGCGCGATCAGCCCCAGCATTTT
CATSDSPTRGRDQPQHF
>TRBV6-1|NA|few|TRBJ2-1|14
TGTGCCAGCAGTCCAACGACAGCCTACAATGAGCAGTTCTTC
CASSPTTAYNEQFF
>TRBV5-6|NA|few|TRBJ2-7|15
TGTGCCAGCAGCTTCCTCGGGGGCTCCCCCTACGAGCAGTACTTC
CASSFLGGSPYEQYF
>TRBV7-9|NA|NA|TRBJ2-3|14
TGTGCCAGCCCAGCCAGGAGTAGCACAGATACGCAGTATTTT
CASPARSSTDTQYF
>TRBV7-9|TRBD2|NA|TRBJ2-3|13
TGTGCCAGCAGCCCCGAAGGGAGGGTTACGCAGTATTTT
CASSPEGRVTQYF
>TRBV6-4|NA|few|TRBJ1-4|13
TGTGCCAGCAGCTTGACAGATAATGAAAAACTGTTTTTT
CASSLTDNEKLFF
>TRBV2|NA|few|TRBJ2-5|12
TGTGCCCCTCAGGACACTCAAGAGACCCAGTACTTC
CAPQDTQETQYF
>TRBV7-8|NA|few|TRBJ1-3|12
TGTGCCAGCTGGGGCTCTGGAAACACCATATATTTT
CASWGSGNTIYF
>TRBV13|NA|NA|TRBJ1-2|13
TGTGCCAGCAGCTTGGGGCGGGACTATGGCTACACCTTC
CASSLGRDYGYTF
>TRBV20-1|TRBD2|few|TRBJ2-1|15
TGCAGTGCTGGGGGGGGAGGGATTCTTTACAATGAGCAGTTCTTC
CSAGGGGILYNEQFF
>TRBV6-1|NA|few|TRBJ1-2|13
TGTGCCAGCAGCCAGGCGGGGGCGGCCGGCTACACCTTC
CASSQAGAAGYTF
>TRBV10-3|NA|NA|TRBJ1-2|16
TGTGCCATCAGTGAGTCGGGGCACCTAGGAAGCTATGGCTACACCTTC
CAISESGHLGSYGYTF
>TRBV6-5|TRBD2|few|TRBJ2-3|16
TGTGCCAGCAGTTTAACTAGCGGGCAGGCAGGAGATACGCAGTATTTT
CASSLTSGQAGDTQYF
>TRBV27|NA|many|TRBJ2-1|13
TGTGCCAGCAGTTTGTCTGAAAACAATGAGCAGTTCTTC
CASSLSENNEQFF
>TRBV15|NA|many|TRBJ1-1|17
TGTGCCACCAGCAGTGGCCCCGGGGGACAACTGAACACTGAAGCTTTCTTT
CATSSGPGGQLNTEAFF
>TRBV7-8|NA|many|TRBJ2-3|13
TGTGCCAGCAGCAAAGGAAGCACAGATACGCAGTATTTT
CASSKGSTDTQYF
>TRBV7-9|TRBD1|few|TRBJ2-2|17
TGTGCCAGCAGCCCGACAGGGGGTAAGGAAAACACCGGGGAGCTGTTTTTT
CASSPTGGKENTGELFF
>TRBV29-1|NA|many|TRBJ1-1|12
TGCAGCGTTTGGGGCGATGGGACTGAAGCTTTCTTT
CSVWGDGTEAFF
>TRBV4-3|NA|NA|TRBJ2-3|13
TGCGCCAGCAGCCAAGGGCTTATAGATACGCAGTATTTT
CASSQGLIDTQYF
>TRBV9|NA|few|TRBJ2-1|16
TGTGCCAGCAGCGTAGAAGGGGACTGGGCCTACAATGAGCAGTTCTTC
CASSVEGDWAYNEQFF
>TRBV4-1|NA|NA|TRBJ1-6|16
TGCGCCAGCAGCCAAGGGAGGGGTGGTAACAATTCACCCCTCCACTTT
CASSQGRGGNNSPLHF
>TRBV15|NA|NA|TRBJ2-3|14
TGTGCCACCAGCAGGTCGGCGGGAACAGATACGCAGTATTTT
CATSRSAGTDTQYF
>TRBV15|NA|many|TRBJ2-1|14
TGTGCCACCAGCGAGGGTCTGGGGTCCAATGAGCAGTTCTTC
CATSEGLGSNEQFF
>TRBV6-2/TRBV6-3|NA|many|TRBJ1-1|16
TGTGCCAGCACCAAGACGGGGGGTCAAAGGGACACTGAAGCTTTCTTT
CASTKTGGQRDTEAFF
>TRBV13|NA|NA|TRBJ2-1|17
TGTGCCAGCAGCTACGCGGGGGTCAGGGGCTCCTACAATGAGCAGTTCTTC
CASSYAGVRGSYNEQFF
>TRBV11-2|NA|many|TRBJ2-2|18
TGTGCCAGCATCCCCGAGGTCCCGGGACTGGTGAACACCGGGGAGCTGTTTTTT
CASIPEVPGLVNTGELFF
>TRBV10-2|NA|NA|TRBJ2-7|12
TGCGCCAGCCGACAGTCGTCCTACGAGCAGTACTTC
CASRQSSYEQYF
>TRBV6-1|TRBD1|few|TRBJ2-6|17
TGTGCCAGCAGTGAACCGGCAGGGGGTTCTGGGGCCAACGTCCTGACTTTC
CASSEPAGGSGANVLTF
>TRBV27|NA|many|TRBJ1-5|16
TGTGCCAGCAGTCCTCTCACTCGGTTGAGCAATCAGCCCCAGCATTTT
CASSPLTRLSNQPQHF
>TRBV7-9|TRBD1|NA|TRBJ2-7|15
TGTGCCAGCAGTCCACCGGGACAGGGTTCCAACGAGCAGTACTTC
CASSPPGQGSNEQYF
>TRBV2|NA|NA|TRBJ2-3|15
TGTGCCAGCAGTGAAGGGACTCACGATGGAGATACGCAGTATTTT
CASSEGTHDGDTQYF
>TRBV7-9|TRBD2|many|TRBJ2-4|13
TGTGCCAGCAGCTTAGGCGGGAGAAACATTCAGTACTTC
CASSLGGRNIQYF
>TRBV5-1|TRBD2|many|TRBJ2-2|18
TGCGCCAGCAGCTTCCCCAGCGGGGGGGACTTGAACACCGGGGAGCTGTTTTTT
CASSFPSGGDLNTGELFF
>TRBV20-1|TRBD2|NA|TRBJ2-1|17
TGCAGTGCTGGCCCGGGACTACCCCCACGAGTGTGCAATGAGCAGTTCTTC
CSAGPGLPPRVCNEQFF
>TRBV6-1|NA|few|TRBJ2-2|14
TGTGCCAGCAAGGGTTCGGCAGGTTTTGGGGAGCTGTTTTTT
CASKGSAGFGELFF
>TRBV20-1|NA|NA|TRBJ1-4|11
TGCAGTGCCATAGGTTGGGACGCCTTGTTTTTT
CSAIGWDALFF
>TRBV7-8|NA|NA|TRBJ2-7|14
TGTGCCAGCAGCTTAGTACGGGGGACCTACGAGCAGTACTTC
CASSLVRGTYEQYF
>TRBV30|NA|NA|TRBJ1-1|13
TGTGCCTGGAGTCCTTGGGCGAACACTGAAGCTTTCTTT
CAWSPWANTEAFF
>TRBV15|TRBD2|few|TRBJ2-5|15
TGTGCCACCAGCAGAGATCGGGGAGGGTGGGAGACCCAGTACTTC
CATSRDRGGWETQYF
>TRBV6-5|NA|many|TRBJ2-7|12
TGTGCCAGCAGTTACGAGGGATACGAGCAGTACTTC
CASSYEGYEQYF
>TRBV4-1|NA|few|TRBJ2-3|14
TGCGCCAGCAGCCAAGGAGCAGGGATAGATACGCAGTATTTT
CASSQGAGIDTQYF
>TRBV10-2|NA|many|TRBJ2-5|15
TGCGCCAGCAGTGAGCCACAGGGAGTACAAGAGACCCAGTACTTC
CASSEPQGVQETQYF
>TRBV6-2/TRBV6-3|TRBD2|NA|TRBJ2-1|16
TGTGCCAGCAGTCACGATGGCGGGGGGGATTACAATGAGCAGTTCTTC
CASSHDGGGDYNEQFF
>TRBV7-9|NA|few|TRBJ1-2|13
TGTGCCAGCAGCTTATTTTCGGATTATGGCTACACCTTC
CASSLFSDYGYTF
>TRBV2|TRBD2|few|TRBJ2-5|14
TGTGCCAGCAGTGCGACTAGCGGTTACCACCCCTCCGGCTTC
CASSATSGYHPSGF
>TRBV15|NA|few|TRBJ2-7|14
TGTGCCACCAGCAGAGTTGGAGACGGCTACGAGCAGTACTTC
CATSRVGDGYEQYF